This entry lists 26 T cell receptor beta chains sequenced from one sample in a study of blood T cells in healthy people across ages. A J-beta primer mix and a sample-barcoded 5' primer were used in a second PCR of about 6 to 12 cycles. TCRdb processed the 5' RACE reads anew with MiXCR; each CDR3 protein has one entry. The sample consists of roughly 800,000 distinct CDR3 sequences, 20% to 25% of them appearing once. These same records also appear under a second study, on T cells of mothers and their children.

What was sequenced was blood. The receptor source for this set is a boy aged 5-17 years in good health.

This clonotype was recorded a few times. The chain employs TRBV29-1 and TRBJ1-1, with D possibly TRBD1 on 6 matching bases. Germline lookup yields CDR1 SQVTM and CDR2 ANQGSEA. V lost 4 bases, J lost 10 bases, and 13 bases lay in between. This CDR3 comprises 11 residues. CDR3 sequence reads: CSVGQAPIAFF. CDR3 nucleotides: TGCAGCGTTGGACAGGCCCCCATAGCTTTCTTT. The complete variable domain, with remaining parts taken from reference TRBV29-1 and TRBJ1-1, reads SAVISQKPSRDICQRGTSLTIQCQVDSQVTMMFWYRQQPGQSLTLIATANQGSEATYESGFVIDKFPISRPNLTFSTLTVSNMSPEDSSIYLCSVGQAPIAFFGQGTRLTVV.

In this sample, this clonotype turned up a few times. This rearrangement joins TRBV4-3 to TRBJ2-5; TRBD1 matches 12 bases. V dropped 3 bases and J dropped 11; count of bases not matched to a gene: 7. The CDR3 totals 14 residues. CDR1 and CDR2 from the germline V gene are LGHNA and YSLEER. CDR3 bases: TGCGCCAGCAGCCAGGGACAGGGGGCGGGGGAGCAGTACTTC. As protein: CASSQGQGAGEQYF.

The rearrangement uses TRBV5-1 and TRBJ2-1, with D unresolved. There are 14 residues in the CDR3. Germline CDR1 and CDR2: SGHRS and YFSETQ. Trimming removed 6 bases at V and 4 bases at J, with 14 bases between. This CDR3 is CASTSPNEYNEQFF. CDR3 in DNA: TGCGCCAGCACGTCCCCGAATGAGTACAATGAGCAGTTCTTC.

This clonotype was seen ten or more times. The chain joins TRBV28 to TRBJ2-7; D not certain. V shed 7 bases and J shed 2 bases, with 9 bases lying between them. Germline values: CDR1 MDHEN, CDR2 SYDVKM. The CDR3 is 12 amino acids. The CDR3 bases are TGTGCCAGCAACGCTAACCCCTACGAGCAGTACTTC. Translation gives CASNANPYEQYF.

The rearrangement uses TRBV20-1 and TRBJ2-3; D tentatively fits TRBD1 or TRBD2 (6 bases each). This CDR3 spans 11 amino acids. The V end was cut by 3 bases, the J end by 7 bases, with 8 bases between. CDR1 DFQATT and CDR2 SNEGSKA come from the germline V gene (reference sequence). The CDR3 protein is CSASGGHTQYF. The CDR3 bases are TGCAGTGCTAGTGGGGGGCATACGCAGTATTTT.

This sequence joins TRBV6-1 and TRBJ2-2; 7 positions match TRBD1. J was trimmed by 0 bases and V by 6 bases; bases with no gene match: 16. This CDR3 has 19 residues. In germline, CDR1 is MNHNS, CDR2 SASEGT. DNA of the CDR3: TGTGCCAGCAGCGCGACCGGGCCAGGGGGATCTCCGAACACCGGGGAGCTGTTTTTT. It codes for CASSATGPGGSPNTGELFF.

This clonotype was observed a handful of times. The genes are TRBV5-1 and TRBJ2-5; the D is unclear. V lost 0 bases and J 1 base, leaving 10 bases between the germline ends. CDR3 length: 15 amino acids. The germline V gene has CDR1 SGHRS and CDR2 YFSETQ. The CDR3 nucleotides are TGCGCCAGCAGCTTGGACGGTGGAACCCAAGAGACCCAGTACTTC. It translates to CASSLDGGTQETQYF.

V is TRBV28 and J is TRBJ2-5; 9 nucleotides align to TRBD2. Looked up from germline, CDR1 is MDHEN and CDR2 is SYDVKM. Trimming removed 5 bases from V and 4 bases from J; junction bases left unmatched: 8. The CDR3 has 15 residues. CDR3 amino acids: CASSGSGLAGETQYF. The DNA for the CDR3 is TGTGCCAGCAGTGGATCGGGACTAGCCGGAGAGACCCAGTACTTC.

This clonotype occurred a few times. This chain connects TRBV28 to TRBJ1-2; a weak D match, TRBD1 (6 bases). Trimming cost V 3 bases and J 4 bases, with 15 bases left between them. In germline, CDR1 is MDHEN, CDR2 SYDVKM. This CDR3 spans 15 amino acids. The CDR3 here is CASSLMGQESYGYTF. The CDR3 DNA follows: TGTGCCAGCAGTTTGATGGGACAAGAAAGCTATGGCTACACCTTC.

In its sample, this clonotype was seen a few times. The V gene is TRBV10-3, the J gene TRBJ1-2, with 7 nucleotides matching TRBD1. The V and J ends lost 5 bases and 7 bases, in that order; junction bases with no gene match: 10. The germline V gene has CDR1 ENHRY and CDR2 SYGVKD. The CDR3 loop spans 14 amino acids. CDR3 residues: CAISPPGTASGYTF. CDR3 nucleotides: TGTGCCATCAGTCCGCCGGGGACAGCTAGTGGCTACACCTTC.

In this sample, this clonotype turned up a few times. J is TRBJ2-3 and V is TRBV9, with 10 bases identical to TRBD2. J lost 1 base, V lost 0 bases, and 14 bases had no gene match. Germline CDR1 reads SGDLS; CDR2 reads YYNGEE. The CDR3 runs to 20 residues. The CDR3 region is CASSVVPLAGVSDGTDTQYF. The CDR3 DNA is TGTGCCAGCAGCGTAGTCCCCCTAGCGGGGGTCTCGGATGGCACAGATACGCAGTATTTT. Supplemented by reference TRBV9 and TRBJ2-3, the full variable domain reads DSGVTQTPKHLITATGQRVTLRCSPRSGDLSVYWYQQSLDQGLQFLIQYYNGEERAKGNILERFSAQQFPDLHSELNLSSLELGDSALYFCASSVVPLAGVSDGTDTQYFGPGTRLTVL.

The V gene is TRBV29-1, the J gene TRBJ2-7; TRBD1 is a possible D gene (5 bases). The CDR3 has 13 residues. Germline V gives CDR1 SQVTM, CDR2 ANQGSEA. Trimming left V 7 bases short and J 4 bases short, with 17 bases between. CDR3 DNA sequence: TGCAGCGCAAGACTGGGGCCAAGTTACGAGCAGTACTTC. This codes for CSARLGPSYEQYF.

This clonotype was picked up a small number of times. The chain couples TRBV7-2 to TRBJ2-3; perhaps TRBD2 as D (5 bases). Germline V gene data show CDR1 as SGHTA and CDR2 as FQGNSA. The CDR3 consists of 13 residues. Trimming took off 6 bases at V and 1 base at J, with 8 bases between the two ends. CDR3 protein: CASRRAGTDTQYF. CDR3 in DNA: TGTGCCAGCAGGCGGGCAGGCACAGATACGCAGTATTTT. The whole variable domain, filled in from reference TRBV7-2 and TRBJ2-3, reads GAGVSQSPSNKVTEKGKDVELRCDPISGHTALYWYRQSLGQGLEFLIYFQGNSAPDKSGLPSDRFSAERTGGSVSTLTIQRTQQEDSAVYLCASRRAGTDTQYFGPGTRLTVL.

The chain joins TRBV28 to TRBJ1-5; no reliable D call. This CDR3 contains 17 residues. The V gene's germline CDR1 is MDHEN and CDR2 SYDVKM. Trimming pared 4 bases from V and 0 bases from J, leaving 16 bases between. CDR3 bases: TGTGCCAGCAGTTCCGTAAACAGTCTCTATAGCAATCAGCCCCAGCATTTT. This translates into CASSSVNSLYSNQPQHF.

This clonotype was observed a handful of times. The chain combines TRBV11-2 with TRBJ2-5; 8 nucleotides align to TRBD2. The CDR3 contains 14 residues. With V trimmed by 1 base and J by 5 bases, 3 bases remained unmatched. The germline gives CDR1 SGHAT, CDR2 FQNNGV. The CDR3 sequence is CASSLGPGGETQYF. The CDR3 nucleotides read TGTGCCAGCAGCTTAGGTCCGGGAGGGGAGACCCAGTACTTC. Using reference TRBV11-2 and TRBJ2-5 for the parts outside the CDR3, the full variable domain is EAGVAQSPRYKIIEKRQSVAFWCNPISGHATLYWYQQILGQGPKLLIQFQNNGVVDDSQLPKDRFSAERLKGVDSTLKIQPAKLEDSAVYLCASSLGPGGETQYFGPGTRLLVL.

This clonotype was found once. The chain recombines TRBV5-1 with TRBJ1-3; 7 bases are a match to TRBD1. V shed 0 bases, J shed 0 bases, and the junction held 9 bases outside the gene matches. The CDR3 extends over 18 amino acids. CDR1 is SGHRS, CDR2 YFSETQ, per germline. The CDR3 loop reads CASSLDPRDRDSGNTIYF. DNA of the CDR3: TGCGCCAGCAGCTTGGACCCCCGGGACAGAGACTCTGGAAACACCATATATTTT.

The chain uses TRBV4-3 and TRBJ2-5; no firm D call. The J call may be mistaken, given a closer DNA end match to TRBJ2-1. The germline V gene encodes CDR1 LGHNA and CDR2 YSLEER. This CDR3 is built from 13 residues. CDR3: CASSQEPANEQFF. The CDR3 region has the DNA TGCGCCAGCAGCCAAGAGCCGGCCAATGAGCAGTTCTTC.

CDR3 protein: CASSARVLKETQYF. The CDR3 coding sequence is TGTGCCAGCAGCGCCCGGGTCCTTAAGGAGACCCAGTACTTC. The V call is TRBV7-2, the J call TRBJ2-5; no reliable D call. The CDR3 sequence is 14 residues long. Looked up from germline, CDR1 is SGHTA and CDR2 is FQGNSA. The V and J ends lost 5 bases and 5 bases respectively, with 15 bases between them. Combining the CDR3 with reference TRBV7-2 and TRBJ2-5 gives the whole variable domain GAGVSQSPSNKVTEKGKDVELRCDPISGHTALYWYRQSLGQGLEFLIYFQGNSAPDKSGLPSDRFSAERTGGSVSTLTIQRTQQEDSAVYLCASSARVLKETQYFGPGTRLLVL.

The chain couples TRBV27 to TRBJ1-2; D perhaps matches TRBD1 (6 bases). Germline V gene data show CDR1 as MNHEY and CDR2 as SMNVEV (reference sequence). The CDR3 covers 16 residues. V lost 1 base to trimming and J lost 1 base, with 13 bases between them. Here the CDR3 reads CASSLWGPLLNYGYTF. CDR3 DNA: TGTGCCAGCAGTTTATGGGGGCCTCTTCTTAACTATGGCTACACCTTC.

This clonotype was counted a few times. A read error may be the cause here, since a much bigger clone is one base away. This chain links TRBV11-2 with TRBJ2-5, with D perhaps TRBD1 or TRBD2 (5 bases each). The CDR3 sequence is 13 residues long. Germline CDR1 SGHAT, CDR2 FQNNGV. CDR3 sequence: CANSLGAGETQYF. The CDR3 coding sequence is TGTGCCAACAGCCTAGGGGCGGGAGAGACCCAGTACTTC.

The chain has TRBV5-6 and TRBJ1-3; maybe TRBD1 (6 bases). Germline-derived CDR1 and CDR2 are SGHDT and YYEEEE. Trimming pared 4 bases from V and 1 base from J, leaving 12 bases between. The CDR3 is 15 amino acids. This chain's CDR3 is CASSPGAPSGNTIYF. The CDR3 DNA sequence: TGTGCCAGCAGCCCAGGGGCCCCTTCTGGAAACACCATATATTTT.

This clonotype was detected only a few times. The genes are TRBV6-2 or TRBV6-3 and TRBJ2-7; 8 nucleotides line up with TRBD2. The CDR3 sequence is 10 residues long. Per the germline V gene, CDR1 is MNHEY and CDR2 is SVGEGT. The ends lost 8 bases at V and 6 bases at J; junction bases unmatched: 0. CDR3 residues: CASAGGEQYF. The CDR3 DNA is TGTGCCAGCGCGGGGGGCGAGCAGTACTTC.

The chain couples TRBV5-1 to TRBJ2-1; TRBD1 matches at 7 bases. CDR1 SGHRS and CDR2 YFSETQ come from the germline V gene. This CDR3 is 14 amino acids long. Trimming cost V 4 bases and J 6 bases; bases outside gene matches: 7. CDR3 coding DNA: TGCGCCAGCAGCCCCCAGACAGGGATCAATGAGCAGTTCTTC. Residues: CASSPQTGINEQFF.

CDR3 residues: CASRPQGWTDTQYF. DNA for the CDR3: TGTGCCAGCAGGCCACAGGGATGGACAGATACGCAGTATTTT. The chain carries TRBV6-6 and TRBJ2-3, with D maybe TRBD1 (6 bases). Per germline, CDR1 MNHNY and CDR2 SVGAGI (reference sequence). Trimming left V 6 bases short and J 3 bases short, with 13 bases between. The CDR3 contains 14 residues.

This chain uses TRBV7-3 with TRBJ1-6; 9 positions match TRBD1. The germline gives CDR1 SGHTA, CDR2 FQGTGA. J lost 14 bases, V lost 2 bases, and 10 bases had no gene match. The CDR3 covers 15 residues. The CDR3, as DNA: TGTGCCAGCAGCTTAGATTCCGGGACAGGGAGAGCCCTCCACTTT. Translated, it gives CASSLDSGTGRALHF.

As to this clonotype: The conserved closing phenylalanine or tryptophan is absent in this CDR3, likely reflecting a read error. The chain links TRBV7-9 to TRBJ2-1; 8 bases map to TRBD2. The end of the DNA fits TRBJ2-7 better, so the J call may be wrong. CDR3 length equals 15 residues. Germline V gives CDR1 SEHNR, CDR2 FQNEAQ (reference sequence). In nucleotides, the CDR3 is TGTGCCAGCAGCTCGCTCCTAGCGGGCGCCTACGAGCAGTACCTC. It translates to CASSSLLAGAYEQYL.